The 18 T cell receptor beta chains reported below all come from one sample, sequenced in a study of cytotoxic CD8 clonotypes in ibrutinib-treated CLL. The method was immunoSEQ multiplex PCR; TCRdb's version includes in-frame clones alone and lacks a portion of them. The sample has 150,000 to 200,000 clones, 70% to 90% seen once. The starting material was PBMCs, obtained at disease progression, from a patient treated with ibrutinib. The receptor source for this set is a human donor with chronic lymphocytic leukemia.

The chain is built from TRBV19 and TRBJ2-1; 7 nucleotides match TRBD2. V shed 3 bases and J 3 bases; nucleotides not matched to a gene: 5. The germline CDR1 and CDR2 sequences are LNHDA and SQIVND (reference sequence). This CDR3 has 15 amino acids. CDR3 DNA sequence: TGTGCCAGTAGTATGGGGGGGGTTCACTACAATGAGCAGTTCTTC. Encoded protein: CASSMGGVHYNEQFF.

J is TRBJ2-1 and V is TRBV27; 8 bases map to TRBD1. J was trimmed by 4 bases and V by 0 bases; bases with no gene match: 8. The CDR3 is made up of 17 amino acids. In germline, CDR1 is MNHEY, CDR2 SMNVEV (reference sequence). CDR3 loop: CASSLSIWGQVYNEQFF. In nucleotides, the CDR3 is TGTGCCAGCAGTTTATCTATTTGGGGACAGGTATACAATGAGCAGTTCTTC.

This chain's CDR3 is CASSWGQGVPEAFF. The DNA for the CDR3 is TGTGCCAGCAGCTGGGGACAGGGGGTTCCTGAAGCTTTCTTT. This rearrangement joins TRBV5-6 to TRBJ1-1; 11 nucleotides match TRBD1. The junction had 4 bases not matched to a gene; V was cut back by 3 bases and J by 6 bases. Germline-derived CDR1 and CDR2 are SGHDT and YYEEEE. This CDR3 is built from 14 residues.

The chain recombines TRBV19 with TRBJ2-1, with D possibly matching TRBD2 (6 bases). With 8 bases removed from V and 9 bases from J, the gap between germline ends came to 14 bases. Germline values: CDR1 LNHDA, CDR2 SQIVND (reference sequence). The CDR3 runs 12 residues. The CDR3 region has the DNA TGTGCCAGTGGGACTCGACTCTTTGAGCAGTTCTTC. Protein product: CASGTRLFEQFF.

The CDR3 region is CASSPDWDEQFF. In DNA form, the CDR3 reads TGTGCCAGCAGCCCGGACTGGGATGAGCAGTTCTTC. V usage is TRBV9 and J usage is TRBJ2-1; weak D call: TRBD2 (5 bases). Germline-derived CDR1 and CDR2 are SGDLS and YYNGEE. The ends were cut back, 4 bases at V and 8 bases at J, with 10 bases in the middle. There are 12 residues in the CDR3.

The chain carries TRBV7-2 and TRBJ2-7; no firm D call. V shed 2 bases and J shed 0 bases, with 8 bases lying between them. CDR1 SGHTA and CDR2 FQGNSA come from the germline V gene. The length of the CDR3 is 14 residues. The CDR3 sequence: CASSLSSGSYEQYF. CDR3 nucleotide sequence: TGTGCCAGCAGCTTAAGTTCTGGCTCCTACGAGCAGTACTTC.

This clone was detected once. V gene TRBV19 combines with J gene TRBJ2-7, with 7 bases fitting TRBD2. Germline V gene data show CDR1 as LNHDA and CDR2 as SQIVND (reference sequence). There are 12 residues in the CDR3. J lost 3 bases, V lost 5 bases, and 1 base had no gene match. The CDR3 region is CASSPGGYEQYF. CDR3 DNA sequence: TGTGCCAGTAGTCCGGGGGGCTACGAGCAGTACTTC. The full variable domain, its missing parts supplied by reference TRBV19 and TRBJ2-7, is DGGITQSPKYLFRKEGQNVTLSCEQNLNHDAMYWYRQDPGQGLRLIYYSQIVNDFQKGDIAEGYSVSREKKESFPLTVTSAQKNPTAFYLCASSPGGYEQYFGPGTRLTVT.

The CDR3 spells CASSQDRQGNQPQHF. CDR3 nucleotide sequence: TGCGCCAGCAGCCAAGACAGACAGGGTAATCAGCCCCAGCATTTT. The chain carries TRBV4-1 and TRBJ1-5, with TRBD1 matching 7 bases. Losses at the gene ends were 0 bases for V and 4 bases for J; bases not matched to a gene: 3. CDR3 length equals 15 residues. Looked up from germline, CDR1 is MGHRA and CDR2 is YSYEKL.

The V gene is TRBV13, the J gene TRBJ2-1; 13 bases line up with TRBD2. This CDR3 region has 16 residues. J lost 6 bases, V lost 5 bases, and 7 bases had no gene match. Germline V gene data show CDR1 as PRHDT and CDR2 as FYEKMQ (reference sequence). CDR3 protein: CASSLGTSGKGNEQFF. CDR3 bases: TGTGCCAGCAGCCTTGGGACTAGCGGGAAGGGCAATGAGCAGTTCTTC.

The gene calls are TRBV18 and TRBJ2-5; D remains unclear. Germline V lookup: CDR1 KGHSH, CDR2 LQKENI. Trimming stripped 3 bases from V and 7 bases from J, with 12 bases between. There are 13 residues in the CDR3. The CDR3 nucleotides are TGTGCCAGCTCACCGGAAGTTCTTGGGACCCAGTACTTC. Amino acids: CASSPEVLGTQYF. The variable domain in full, completed from reference TRBV18 and TRBJ2-5, reads NAGVMQNPRHLVRRRGQEARLRCSPMKGHSHVYWYRQLPEEGLKFMVYLQKENIIDESGMPKERFSAEFPKEGPSILRIQQVVRGDSAAYFCASSPEVLGTQYFGPGTRLLVL.

The chain carries TRBV7-3 and TRBJ2-1, with D perhaps given as TRBD1 or TRBD2 (5 bases each). V was cut by 3 bases and J by 7 bases, with 16 bases left in between. CDR1 and CDR2 from the germline V gene are SGHTA and FQGTGA. The length of the CDR3 is 15 residues. DNA for the CDR3: TGTGCCAGCAGCTTTGATCAGGGACCATGGAATGAGCAGTTCTTC. It specifies CASSFDQGPWNEQFF.

This chain connects TRBV11-3 to TRBJ2-1, with a possible D match to TRBD1 (6 bases). The germline gives CDR1 SGHNT, CDR2 YENEEA. The CDR3 has 14 amino acids. The V end lost 5 bases, the J end lost 2 bases, and 10 bases lay between the germline ends. CDR3 DNA: TGTGCCAGCAGCCCGGGGACAACCTACAATGAGCAGTTCTTC. This gives the protein CASSPGTTYNEQFF. Complete variable domain (other parts from reference TRBV11-3 and TRBJ2-1): EAGVVQSPRYKIIEKKQPVAFWCNPISGHNTLYWYLQNLGQGPELLIRYENEEAVDDSQLPKDRFSAERLKGVDSTLKIQPAELGDSAVYLCASSPGTTYNEQFFGPGTRLTVL.

J is TRBJ1-4 and V is TRBV6-5; TRBD1 matches at 9 bases. CDR1 and CDR2 from the germline V gene are MNHEY and SVGAGI. The CDR3 spans 13 residues. The V segment lost 3 bases and the J segment 14 bases; nucleotides outside the gene matches: 7. In DNA form, the CDR3 reads TGTGCCAGCAGTTATCGCGGGACAGGGAGGCTGTTTTTT. Its translation: CASSYRGTGRLFF.

The CDR3 DNA reads as TGCGCCAGCACTTATACGGACAGGGCATCGCGGGAGCAGTACTTC. Protein: CASTYTDRASREQYF. The rearrangement links TRBV10-2 to TRBJ2-7; 8 bases match TRBD1. Germline V gene sequence: CDR1 WSHSY, CDR2 SAAADI. J was trimmed by 7 bases and V by 7 bases; bases with no gene match: 15. CDR3 length equals 15 residues.

CDR3 in amino acids: CASSLLDTATSTDTQYF. CDR3 sequence (DNA): TGCGCCAGCAGCTTGTTAGACACAGCCACTAGCACAGATACGCAGTATTTT. The V and J genes are TRBV5-1 and TRBJ2-3; D unclear. Germline CDR1 and CDR2: SGHRS and YFSETQ. Trimming left V 1 base short and J 0 bases short, with 15 bases between. The CDR3 spans 17 residues.

The chain is built from TRBV6-5 and TRBJ1-2; D not resolved. This CDR3 is 12 amino acids long. Looked up from germline, CDR1 is MNHEY and CDR2 is SVGAGI. Between the trimmed V and J ends, which lost 6 bases and 2 bases, there was a span of 7 bases. The CDR3 coding sequence is TGTGCCAGCAGCCCCATAAACTATGGCTACACCTTC. Encoded protein: CASSPINYGYTF.

The genes are TRBV25-1 and TRBJ2-7; 8 bases are a match to TRBD2. J was trimmed by 3 bases and V by 6 bases; bases with no gene match: 13. Looked up from germline, CDR1 is MGHDK and CDR2 is SYGVNS. The CDR3 is made up of 16 amino acids. The CDR3 protein is CASRGAGVPYGYEQYF. The CDR3 bases are TGTGCCAGCAGAGGAGCGGGAGTCCCCTACGGCTACGAGCAGTACTTC.

This clone occurred a few times. V usage is TRBV27 and J usage is TRBJ1-2; D ambiguous. The CDR3 contains 13 residues. The V end was cut by 3 bases, the J end by 6 bases, with 11 bases between. The germline V gene encodes CDR1 MNHEY and CDR2 SMNVEV (reference sequence). DNA of the CDR3: TGTGCCAGCAGTTTTAGGCAGCTCGATGGCTACACCTTC. This codes for CASSFRQLDGYTF.